Shown below are 28 T cell receptor beta chains from a single sample sequenced in a study of blood T cell repertoires in COVID-19. The assay was immunoSEQ multiplex PCR, and TCRdb's table has in-frame clones only and misses some. The table includes about 160,000 clones, approximately 90% detected once. What was sequenced was PBMCs or T cells enriched from blood (not recorded which). All receptors come from a woman aged 50 to 65 who had recovered from COVID-19.

The chain carries TRBV27 and TRBJ2-3, with TRBD2 matching over 10 bases. The CDR3 consists of 15 residues. Germline V lookup: CDR1 MNHEY, CDR2 SMNVEV (reference sequence). After removal of 8 bases from V and 6 bases from J, the junction contained 11 bases not matched to a gene. The CDR3 here is CASRRLAGLGDTQYF. The CDR3 DNA reads TGTGCCAGCCGTAGACTAGCGGGTTTAGGGGATACGCAGTATTTT.

V usage is TRBV19 and J usage is TRBJ1-5; D ambiguous. Germline assignment: CDR1 LNHDA and CDR2 SQIVND (reference sequence). The CDR3 is 14 amino acids. Deletions cut 5 bases from V and 5 bases from J, with 13 bases between. The CDR3 is CASSYSNTYQPQHF. In DNA form, the CDR3 reads TGTGCCAGTAGTTACAGCAATACTTATCAGCCCCAGCATTTT.

The chain links TRBV30 to TRBJ2-7; 8 bases agree with TRBD1. Germline CDR1 is GTSNPN and CDR2 is SVGIG (reference sequence). The CDR3 contains 15 residues. V lost 2 bases to trimming and J lost 7 bases; unmatched junction nucleotides: 13. Here the CDR3 DNA reads TGTGCCTGGAGTCACGGGACAGGTCGGGAGAGGGAGCAGTACTTC. This encodes CAWSHGTGREREQYF.

This sequence joins TRBV4-2 and TRBJ2-5, with 8 bases matching TRBD1. Per germline, CDR1 LGHNA and CDR2 YNFKEQ. After removal of 4 bases from V and 5 bases from J, the junction contained 3 bases not matched to a gene. The CDR3 covers 13 residues. The CDR3 DNA is TGTGCCAGCAGCCGACAGGGGAGGGAGACCCAGTACTTC. It specifies CASSRQGRETQYF.

The chain recombines TRBV11-2 with TRBJ2-1; D gene ambiguous. Germline V CDR1 and CDR2: SGHAT, FQNNGV. This CDR3 contains 11 residues. The V gene lost 5 bases and the J gene lost 10 bases, with 9 bases spanning the gap. The CDR3 here is CASSPGFEQFF. The DNA for the CDR3 is TGTGCCAGCAGCCCCGGGTTCGAGCAGTTCTTC.

The chain employs TRBV11-2 and TRBJ2-2; unclear D gene. The CDR3 covers 15 residues. V was cut by 0 bases and J by 7 bases, with 12 bases left in between. CDR1 and CDR2 (germline): SGHAT, FQNNGV. The CDR3 spells CASSLEWSWSGELFF. The CDR3 DNA is TGTGCCAGCAGCTTAGAGTGGTCCTGGAGCGGGGAGCTGTTTTTT. Full variable domain (rest looked up from reference TRBV11-2 and TRBJ2-2): EAGVAQSPRYKIIEKRQSVAFWCNPISGHATLYWYQQILGQGPKLLIQFQNNGVVDDSQLPKDRFSAERLKGVDSTLKIQPAKLEDSAVYLCASSLEWSWSGELFFGEGSRLTVL.

This chain connects TRBV5-5 to TRBJ2-7; TRBD1 matches at 8 bases. V gave up 7 bases and J gave up 6 bases; unmatched junction bases: 9. This CDR3 has 13 amino acids. Germline CDR1 and CDR2: SGHKS and YYEKEE (reference sequence). The CDR3 reads CASAKQGGGEQYF. CDR3 bases: TGTGCCAGCGCGAAACAGGGGGGTGGCGAGCAGTACTTC.

This clone was counted once. V gene TRBV7-9 combines with J gene TRBJ1-1; possibly TRBD1 for D (5 bases). The CDR3 is made up of 12 amino acids. Germline lookup yields CDR1 SEHNR and CDR2 FQNEAQ (reference sequence). Trimming removed 5 bases from V and 10 bases from J, with 14 bases in between. The CDR3 DNA follows: TGTGCCAGCAGCCCAGGGCCCGTAGGAGCTTTCTTT. This gives the protein CASSPGPVGAFF.

The chain joins TRBV7-6 to TRBJ2-7, with 12 bases matching TRBD1. The CDR3 covers 14 residues. Germline CDR1 and CDR2: SGHVS and FNYEAQ. Germline trimming cut 4 bases from V and 6 bases from J; bases unmatched to any gene: 4. DNA for the CDR3: TGTGCCAGCAGCTCCCGGGACAGGGGGCTCGAGCAGTACTTC. Its protein is CASSSRDRGLEQYF. The whole variable domain, remainder taken from reference TRBV7-6 and TRBJ2-7, is GAGVSQSPRYKVTKRGQDVALRCDPISGHVSLYWYRQALGQGPEFLTYFNYEAQQDKSGLPNDRFSAERPEGSISTLTIQRTEQRDSAMYRCASSSRDRGLEQYFGPGTRLTVT.

The rearrangement joins TRBV6-2 or TRBV6-3 to TRBJ2-1; 10 bases fit TRBD2. The germline CDR1 and CDR2 sequences are MNHEY and SVGEGT. Trimming at V came to 2 bases and at J to 2 bases, leaving 6 bases not matched to a gene. CDR3 length: 17 amino acids. CDR3 nucleotides: TGTGCCAGCAGTTACCCACTTAGCGGGGGGCCCTACAATGAGCAGTTCTTC. Residues: CASSYPLSGGPYNEQFF.

The chain has TRBV3-1 (or the pseudogene TRBV3-2) and TRBJ1-3, with unresolved D. The CDR3 has 17 amino acids. Trimming removed 0 bases at V and 4 bases at J, with 16 bases between. Germline V lookup: CDR1 LGHDT, CDR2 YNNKEL (reference sequence). DNA of the CDR3: TGTGCCAGCAGCCAAGATTTTGCGACTCTTGGAGGAAACACCATATATTTT. This gives the protein CASSQDFATLGGNTIYF.

The chain joins TRBV30 to TRBJ1-6; perhaps TRBD1 as D (5 bases). In germline, CDR1 is GTSNPN, CDR2 SVGIG (reference sequence). The CDR3 contains 12 residues. V was shortened by 6 bases and J by 7 bases, with 10 bases between the two germline ends. DNA of the CDR3: TGTGCCTGTGACAGAGTAAATTCACCCCTCCACTTT. Its protein product is CACDRVNSPLHF.

The gene calls are TRBV30 and TRBJ2-7; 7 bases align to TRBD1. CDR1 and CDR2 from the germline V gene are GTSNPN and SVGIG (reference sequence). The CDR3 consists of 13 residues. The V and J ends lost 2 bases and 0 bases, in that order; junction bases with no gene match: 1. The CDR3 reads CAWSRDSSYEQYF. The DNA for the CDR3 is TGTGCCTGGAGTCGGGACAGCTCCTACGAGCAGTACTTC.

The J gene is TRBJ2-5, the V gene TRBV9; D perhaps matches TRBD1 (6 bases). The V end was cut by 2 bases, the J end by 1 base, with 9 bases between. The CDR3 sequence is 14 residues long. The V gene's germline CDR1 is SGDLS and CDR2 YYNGEE. CDR3 bases: TGTGCCAGCAGCGTCGGACAGTTCCAAGAGACCCAGTACTTC. This gives the protein CASSVGQFQETQYF.

The J gene is TRBJ2-3, the V gene TRBV27, with TRBD1 identical over 7 bases. The CDR3 contains 15 residues. Germline V CDR1 and CDR2: MNHEY, SMNVEV (reference sequence). V shed 5 bases and J 4 bases; nucleotides not matched to a gene: 9. In nucleotides, the CDR3 is TGTGCCAGCAGTCTAGGACAGGTGTTGTCAGATACGCAGTATTTT. Protein product: CASSLGQVLSDTQYF.

CDR3 DNA: TGTGCCAGCCAGACAGGGCCGAACACTGAAGCTTTCTTT. As protein: CASQTGPNTEAFF. V usage is TRBV6-5 and J usage is TRBJ1-1; 7 positions agree with TRBD1. V dropped 8 bases and J dropped 1; count of bases not matched to a gene: 4. Germline V gene sequence: CDR1 MNHEY, CDR2 SVGAGI. The CDR3 is 13 residues long.

The V and J genes are TRBV28 and TRBJ1-2, with 10 bases matching TRBD1. This CDR3 has 14 residues. After removal of 5 bases from V and 4 bases from J, the junction contained 4 bases not matched to a gene. Per germline, CDR1 MDHEN and CDR2 SYDVKM. DNA for the CDR3: TGTGCCAGCAGTCCAGGGACAGGGGTCTATGGCTACACCTTC. Protein sequence: CASSPGTGVYGYTF.

The V call is TRBV6-5, the J call TRBJ1-2; D is unresolved. Trimming cost V 2 bases and J 7 bases, with 14 bases left between them. The germline V gene encodes CDR1 MNHEY and CDR2 SVGAGI. The length of the CDR3 is 14 residues. The CDR3 region is CASSYQAMAGGYTF. The DNA of the CDR3 is TGTGCCAGCAGTTACCAAGCCATGGCGGGTGGCTACACCTTC.

Only a few counts were recorded for this clone. This chain uses TRBV18 with TRBJ1-1, with D unresolved. Germline CDR1 KGHSH, CDR2 LQKENI. The CDR3 length is 15 residues. V gave up 6 bases and J gave up 1 base, with 15 bases separating them. For the CDR3, the DNA is TGTGCCAGCTCCCCCCGCACGAACTCGAACACTGAAGCTTTCTTT. Protein: CASSPRTNSNTEAFF.

J is TRBJ1-1 and V is TRBV12-3 or TRBV12-4, with TRBD1 as a possible D gene (6 bases). CDR3 length equals 13 residues. Trimming removed 5 bases at V and 4 bases at J, with 11 bases between. The CDR3 region is CASSPRDITEAFF. The CDR3 nucleotides are TGTGCCAGCAGTCCCCGGGACATCACTGAAGCTTTCTTT.

The chain combines TRBV4-3 with TRBJ1-1, with D uncertain. The CDR3 length is 15 residues. The ends were cut back, 1 base at V and 1 base at J, with 10 bases in the middle. Germline lookup yields CDR1 LGHNA and CDR2 YSLEER. In DNA form, the CDR3 reads TGCGCCAGCAGCCAAGTTTCTCTCGGGAACACTGAAGCTTTCTTT. This sequence encodes CASSQVSLGNTEAFF.

This clone turned up a few times. This sequence joins TRBV6-1 and TRBJ2-7; TRBD1 aligns across 8 bases. From germline, CDR1 is MNHNS and CDR2 SASEGT. Losses at the gene ends were 1 base for V and 3 bases for J; bases not matched to a gene: 5. CDR3 length: 15 amino acids. CDR3 bases: TGTGCCAGCAGTGAAGAGGACAGGGAGGACTACGAGCAGTACTTC. This translates into CASSEEDREDYEQYF.

J is TRBJ2-1 and V is TRBV6-5, with D maybe TRBD1 (5 bases). Deletions cut 2 bases from V and 8 bases from J, with 7 bases between. This CDR3 has 12 residues. Germline CDR1 is MNHEY and CDR2 is SVGAGI. CDR3 bases: TGTGCCAGCAGTTACGACAGATATGAGCAGTTCTTC. The encoded protein is CASSYDRYEQFF.

This chain uses TRBV9 with TRBJ2-7, with D possibly TRBD2 on 7 matching bases. From germline, CDR1 is SGDLS and CDR2 YYNGEE. This CDR3 has 15 amino acids. Trimming stripped 0 bases from V and 4 bases from J, with 14 bases between. Written as DNA, the CDR3 is TGTGCCAGCAGCGTAGCGGGGGGCCTAGAGTACGAGCAGTACTTC. This sequence encodes CASSVAGGLEYEQYF.

This chain connects TRBV9 to TRBJ2-5; 7 bases map to TRBD2. V was pared by 4 bases and J by 5 bases, with 11 bases of the junction left unmatched. Germline CDR1 SGDLS, CDR2 YYNGEE. CDR3 length: 15 residues. Here the CDR3 DNA reads TGTGCCAGCAGCCCACAGACTAGCCCCAGGGAGACCCAGTACTTC. Translating gives CASSPQTSPRETQYF.

This chain uses TRBV9 with TRBJ1-2; D ambiguous. Trimming stripped 4 bases from V and 4 bases from J, with 11 bases between. The CDR3 loop spans 13 amino acids. Germline assignment: CDR1 SGDLS and CDR2 YYNGEE. The CDR3 reads CASSSRGFYGYTF. For the CDR3, the DNA is TGTGCCAGCAGCTCCCGGGGATTCTATGGCTACACCTTC.

This clone showed up just a few times. The CDR3: CASSTRELGPRQETQYF. For the CDR3, the DNA is TGTGCCAGCTCAACGAGGGAACTAGGACCCCGTCAAGAGACCCAGTACTTC. This sequence joins TRBV18 and TRBJ2-5; tentative D call: TRBD2 (5 bases). Per germline, CDR1 KGHSH and CDR2 LQKENI. The CDR3 has 17 amino acids. The V end lost 5 bases, the J end lost 2 bases, and 21 bases lay between the germline ends.

The rearrangement links TRBV4-3 to TRBJ2-3, with 10 bases lining up with TRBD1. The CDR3 covers 17 residues. Germline values: CDR1 LGHNA, CDR2 YSLEER. J gave up 4 bases and V 1 base, and 8 bases lay outside the gene matches. CDR3 DNA sequence: TGCGCCAGCAGCCAAGGGTTGGGACAGGGGACCTCAGATACGCAGTATTTT. The encoded protein is CASSQGLGQGTSDTQYF.